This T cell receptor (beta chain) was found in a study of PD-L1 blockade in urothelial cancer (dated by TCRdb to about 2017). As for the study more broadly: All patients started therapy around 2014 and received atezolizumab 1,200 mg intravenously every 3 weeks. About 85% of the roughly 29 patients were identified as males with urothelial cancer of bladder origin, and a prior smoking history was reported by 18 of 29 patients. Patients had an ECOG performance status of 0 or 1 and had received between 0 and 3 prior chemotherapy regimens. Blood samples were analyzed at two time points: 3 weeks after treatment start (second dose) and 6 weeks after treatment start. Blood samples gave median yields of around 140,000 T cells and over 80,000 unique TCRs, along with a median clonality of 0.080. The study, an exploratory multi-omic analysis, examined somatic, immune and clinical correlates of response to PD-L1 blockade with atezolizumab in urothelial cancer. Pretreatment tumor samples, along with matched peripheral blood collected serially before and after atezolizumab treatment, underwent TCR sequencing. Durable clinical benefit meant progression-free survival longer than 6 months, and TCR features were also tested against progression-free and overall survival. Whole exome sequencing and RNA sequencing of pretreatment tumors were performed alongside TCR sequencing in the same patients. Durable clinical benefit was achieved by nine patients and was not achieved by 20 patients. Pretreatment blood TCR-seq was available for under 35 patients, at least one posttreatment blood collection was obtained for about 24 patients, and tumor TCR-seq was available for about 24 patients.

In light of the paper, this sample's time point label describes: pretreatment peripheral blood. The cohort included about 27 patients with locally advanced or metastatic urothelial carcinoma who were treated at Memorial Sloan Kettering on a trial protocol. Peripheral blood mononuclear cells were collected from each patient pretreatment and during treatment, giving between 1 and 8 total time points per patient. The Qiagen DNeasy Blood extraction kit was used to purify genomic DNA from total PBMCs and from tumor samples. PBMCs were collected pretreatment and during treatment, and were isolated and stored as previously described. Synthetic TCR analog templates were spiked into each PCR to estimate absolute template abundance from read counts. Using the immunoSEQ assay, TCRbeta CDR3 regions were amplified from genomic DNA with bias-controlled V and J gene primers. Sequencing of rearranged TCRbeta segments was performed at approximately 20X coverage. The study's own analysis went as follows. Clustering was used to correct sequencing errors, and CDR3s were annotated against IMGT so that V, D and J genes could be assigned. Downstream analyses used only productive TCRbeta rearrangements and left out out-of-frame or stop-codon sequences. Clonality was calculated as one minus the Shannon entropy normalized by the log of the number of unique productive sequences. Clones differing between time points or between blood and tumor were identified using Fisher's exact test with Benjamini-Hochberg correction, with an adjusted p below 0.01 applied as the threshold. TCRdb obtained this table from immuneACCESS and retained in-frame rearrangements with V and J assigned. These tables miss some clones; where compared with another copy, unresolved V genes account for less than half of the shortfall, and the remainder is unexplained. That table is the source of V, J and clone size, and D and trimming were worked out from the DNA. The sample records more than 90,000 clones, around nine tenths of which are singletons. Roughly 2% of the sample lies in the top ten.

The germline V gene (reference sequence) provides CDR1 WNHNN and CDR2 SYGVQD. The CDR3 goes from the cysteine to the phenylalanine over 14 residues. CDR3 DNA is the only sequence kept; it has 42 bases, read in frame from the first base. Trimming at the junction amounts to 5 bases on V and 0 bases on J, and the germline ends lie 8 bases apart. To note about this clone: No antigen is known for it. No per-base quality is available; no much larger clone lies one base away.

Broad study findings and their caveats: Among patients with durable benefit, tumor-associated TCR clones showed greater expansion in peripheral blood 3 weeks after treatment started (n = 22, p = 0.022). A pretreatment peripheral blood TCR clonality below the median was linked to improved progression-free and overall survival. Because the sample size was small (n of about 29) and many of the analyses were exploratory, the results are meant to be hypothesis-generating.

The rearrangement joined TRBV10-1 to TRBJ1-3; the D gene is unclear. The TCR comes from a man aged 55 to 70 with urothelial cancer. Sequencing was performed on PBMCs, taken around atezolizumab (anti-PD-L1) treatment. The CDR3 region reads CASSPGTSGNTIYF. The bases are TGCGCCAGCAGTCCGGGAACCTCTGGAAACACCATATATTTT.